The 4 T cell receptor beta chains reported below all come from one sample, sequenced in a study of blood T cell repertoires in COVID-19. TCRdb's copy holds only in-frame clones and misses some; the assay was immunoSEQ multiplex PCR. The sample lists tens of thousands of clones, around 88% occurring once. Sample: peripheral blood. These receptors were obtained from a woman in her fifties or sixties with acute or convalescent COVID-19.

The chain has TRBV11-3 and TRBJ1-1; D not resolved. The CDR3 has 14 amino acids. Germline lookup yields CDR1 SGHNT and CDR2 YENEEA. Between the trimmed V and J ends, which lost 0 bases and 2 bases, there was a span of 7 bases. CDR3 amino acids: CASSLDPVNTEAFF. The CDR3 bases are TGTGCCAGCAGCTTAGACCCCGTTAACACTGAAGCTTTCTTT.

This chain uses TRBV14 with TRBJ1-1; D is unclear. V was shortened by 4 bases and J by 3 bases, with 24 bases between the two germline ends. Germline assignment: CDR1 SGHDN and CDR2 FVKESK. The CDR3 sequence is 18 residues long. The CDR3, as DNA: TGTGCCAGCAGCCTCCCACGCGGGGAACGGGGAAAGGACACTGAAGCTTTCTTT. As protein: CASSLPRGERGKDTEAFF.

V and J are TRBV5-1 and TRBJ2-5; D call uncertain. The germline V gene encodes CDR1 SGHRS and CDR2 YFSETQ. The CDR3 extends over 14 amino acids. Trimming cost V 1 base and J 2 bases, with 9 bases left between them. In DNA, the CDR3 is TGCGCCAGCAGCTTGTCCCTAGGACAAGAGACCCAGTACTTC. Amino acids: CASSLSLGQETQYF.

The rearrangement links TRBV7-9 to TRBJ1-6; no clear D. This CDR3 is built from 15 residues. Germline CDR1 SEHNR, CDR2 FQNEAQ (reference sequence). The V end lost 4 bases, the J end lost 5 bases, and 12 bases lay between the germline ends. CDR3 amino acids: CASSSMTPDNSPLHF. DNA for the CDR3: TGTGCCAGCAGCTCGATGACTCCTGATAATTCACCCCTCCACTTT.